Listed below are T cell receptor beta chains from one sample, sequenced in a study of early T cells in non-severe SARS-CoV-2 infection. TCRdb called the 5' RACE reads again in MiXCR, with one record for every CDR3 protein. The sample contains around 84,000 distinct CDR3 sequences, under 15% of which appear only once. Sequencing was done on a sample of whole blood. The receptors originated from an adult who was a healthcare worker with PCR-confirmed SARS-CoV-2 infection or an uninfected control (not recorded which). CDR3s include the opening cysteine and the closing phenylalanine or tryptophan. D genes are given only for firm matches. Some rows mark clone size as missing; the rest say once, few, many or name a class of expanded clone.

>TRBJ2-7|few|TRBV10-3|TRBD2
CAIRQGGRLYEQYF
TGTGCCATCAGGCAGGGAGGGCGACTATACGAGCAGTACTTC
>TRBJ1-2|.|TRBV6-5|TRBD1
CASSYYRGSNYGYTF
TGTGCCAGCAGTTACTACAGGGGTTCTAACTATGGCTACACCTTC
>TRBJ1-6|.|TRBV30|.
CALGLGALHF
TGTGCCTTGGGCCTGGGGGCCCTCCACTTT
>TRBJ2-1|.|TRBV29-1|.
CSVERQYNEQFF
TGCAGCGTTGAGAGACAGTACAATGAGCAGTTCTTC
>TRBJ1-1|many|TRBV10-2|.
CASSEWVGMNTEAFF
TGCGCCAGCAGTGAGTGGGTGGGTATGAACACTGAAGCTTTCTTT
>TRBJ2-7|.|TRBV29-1|.
CSVYRLGEQYF
TGCAGCGTTTACAGGCTTGGGGAGCAGTACTTC
>TRBJ2-7|.|TRBV5-1|.
CASKDTGREQYF
TGCGCCAGCAAGGACACGGGACGTGAGCAGTACTTC
>TRBJ1-2|many|TRBV25-1|.
CASRSGSPGYTF
TGTGCCAGCAGATCGGGGTCACCCGGCTACACCTTC
>TRBJ2-5|.|TRBV5-1|.
CASKSGQETQYF
TGCGCCAGCAAAAGCGGGCAAGAGACCCAGTACTTC
>TRBJ1-1|few|TRBV28|.
CASGPKGPRTEAFF
TGTGCCAGCGGGCCGAAGGGTCCCCGCACTGAAGCTTTCTTT
>TRBJ2-7|few|TRBV27|.
CASSGEETGRREQYF
TGTGCCAGCAGCGGCGAGGAAACAGGGCGCCGGGAGCAGTACTTC
>TRBJ2-7|few|TRBV7-6|.
CASSWPVSDLYEQYF
TGTGCCAGCAGCTGGCCCGTATCCGACCTTTACGAGCAGTACTTC
>TRBJ2-5|few|TRBV20-1|.
CSAPSGSRGTQYF
TGCAGTGCCCCGTCCGGGAGCAGGGGGACCCAGTACTTC
>TRBJ2-5|.|TRBV7-9|TRBD2
CASSYGLAGGVETQYF
TGTGCCAGCAGCTACGGACTAGCGGGAGGTGTGGAGACCCAGTACTTC
>TRBJ1-5|few|TRBV19|.
CASTTPGQGNQPQHF
TGTGCCAGTACCACCCCAGGCCAGGGGAATCAGCCCCAGCATTTT